Listed below are T cell receptor beta chains from one sample, sequenced in a study of shared clonotypes between healthy human individuals. TCRdb's copy holds only in-frame clones and misses some; the assay was immunoSEQ multiplex PCR. This sample has some 2,000,000 clones, with under 97% found just once. The sample taken for sequencing was naive CD4+ T cells sorted from blood. All receptors come from a man between 18 and 35 years old in good health. CDR3s include the opening cysteine and the closing phenylalanine or tryptophan. A D gene is named only where the DNA matches it firmly. Size is stated for part of the rows, as once, few or many counts, or as a class when the clone is expanded.

NA	TRBJ2-5	NA	TRBV11-2	CASSLGLQETQYF	TGTGCCAGCAGCTTAGGCCTGCAAGAGACCCAGTACTTC
NA	TRBJ2-2	NA	TRBV9	CASSVGSLDTGELFF	TGTGCCAGCAGCGTAGGGTCTCTTGACACCGGGGAGCTGTTTTTT
NA	TRBJ1-1	once	TRBV6-6	CASTKPNTEAFF	TGTGCCAGCACAAAACCCAACACTGAAGCTTTCTTT
NA	TRBJ1-1	NA	TRBV5-1	CASSDTGLNTEAFF	TGCGCCAGCAGCGACACAGGATTGAACACTGAAGCTTTCTTT
NA	TRBJ1-2	NA	TRBV6-6	CASSYSRTDNNYGYTF	TGTGCCAGCAGTTACTCGAGGACAGACAATAACTATGGCTACACCTTC
NA	TRBJ2-2	once	TRBV10-3	CAISDPPGNGELFF	TGTGCCATCAGTGATCCACCCGGGAACGGGGAGCTGTTTTTT
NA	TRBJ2-7	NA	TRBV6-1	CASKGGSYEQYF	TGTGCCAGCAAGGGCGGCTCCTACGAGCAGTACTTC
NA	TRBJ1-1	NA	TRBV5-6	CASSWYFVGTEAFF	TGTGCCAGCAGCTGGTACTTCGTGGGCACTGAAGCTTTCTTT
NA	TRBJ1-1	once	TRBV10-3	CAISEYGGARNTEAFF	TGTGCCATCAGTGAGTATGGGGGGGCAAGGAACACTGAAGCTTTCTTT
NA	TRBJ1-6	NA	TRBV5-1	CASSRGESPLHF	TGCGCCAGCAGCAGGGGTGAATCACCCCTCCACTTT
NA	TRBJ2-1	NA	TRBV7-3	CASSLGARNNEQFF	TGTGCCAGCAGCTTAGGGGCCCGAAACAATGAGCAGTTCTTC
NA	TRBJ2-5	NA	TRBV6-5	CASRAGRETQYF	TGTGCCAGCCGGGCAGGGCGAGAGACCCAGTACTTC
TRBD1	TRBJ2-7	few	TRBV6-5	CASHRQGSNEQYF	TGTGCCAGCCACCGACAGGGGTCGAACGAGCAGTACTTC
TRBD1	TRBJ1-1	NA	TRBV2	CASGTGVGNTEAFF	TGTGCCAGCGGGACAGGGGTAGGGAACACTGAAGCTTTCTTT
TRBD2	TRBJ2-1	NA	TRBV5-1	CASSFGGGQRGNEQFF	TGCGCCAGCAGCTTTGGGGGAGGGCAGCGCGGCAATGAGCAGTTCTTC
NA	TRBJ2-3	NA	TRBV7-2	CASSLTGLNTDTQYF	TGTGCCAGCAGCTTAACAGGACTGAACACAGATACGCAGTATTTT
NA	TRBJ2-3	NA	TRBV4-1	CASSQGGYPGDTQYF	TGCGCCAGCAGCCAAGGAGGGTACCCAGGGGATACGCAGTATTTT
NA	TRBJ1-6	NA	TRBV6-6	CASSYSRVGNSPLHF	TGTGCCAGCAGTTACTCAAGGGTCGGTAATTCACCCCTCCACTTT
NA	TRBJ1-3	NA	TRBV19	CASSLISGNTIYF	TGTGCCAGTAGTCTCATCTCTGGAAACACCATATATTTT
NA	TRBJ2-7	NA	TRBV6-5	CASSYGVPPYEQYF	TGTGCCAGCAGTTACGGGGTACCCCCCTACGAGCAGTACTTC
TRBD1	TRBJ1-1	once	TRBV4-1	CASSPTTGEAFF	TGCGCCAGCAGCCCAACGACAGGGGAAGCTTTCTTT
NA	TRBJ1-4	NA	TRBV25-1	CASSKSTGRGEKLFF	TGTGCCAGCAGTAAATCGACAGGACGTGGTGAAAAACTGTTTTTT
NA	TRBJ2-5	NA	TRBV28	CATEALSSTETQYF	TGTGCCACCGAAGCACTATCTTCGACGGAGACCCAGTACTTC
TRBD2	TRBJ2-2	NA	TRBV11-2	CASSLRLLAANTGELFF	TGTGCCAGCAGCTTACGACTACTAGCGGCGAACACCGGGGAGCTGTTTTTT
NA	TRBJ1-6	NA	TRBV9	CASSVGKVGTNHSPLHF	TGTGCCAGCAGCGTAGGGAAGGTTGGGACTAACCATTCACCCCTCCACTTT
NA	TRBJ2-7	NA	TRBV7-9	CASLTGAGSYEQYF	TGTGCCAGCCTTACGGGGGCCGGGAGCTACGAGCAGTACTTC
NA	TRBJ1-1	NA	TRBV4-1	CASSQAGPGRTEAFF	TGCGCCAGCAGCCAAGCGGGGCCAGGGCGGACTGAAGCTTTCTTT
NA	TRBJ1-2	NA	TRBV29-1	CSVEEVGIGYTF	TGCAGCGTTGAAGAAGTGGGTATAGGCTACACCTTC
NA	TRBJ2-1	NA	TRBV6-1	CASSRDGNSYNEQFF	TGTGCCAGCAGTCGGGACGGGAACTCCTACAATGAGCAGTTCTTC
TRBD2	TRBJ2-3	NA	TRBV5-1	CASSFGGLAGTDTQYF	TGCGCCAGCAGCTTTGGGGGACTAGCGGGCACAGATACGCAGTATTTT
NA	TRBJ2-6	NA	TRBV7-9	CASSLAPGDSGANVLTF	TGTGCCAGCAGCTTAGCGCCCGGGGACTCTGGGGCCAACGTCCTGACTTTC
NA	TRBJ2-4	NA	TRBV4-1	CASSLTRRQNIQYF	TGCGCCAGCAGCCTAACCCGACGGCAAAACATTCAGTACTTC
NA	TRBJ1-1	NA	TRBV5-1	CASSPGISGTEAFF	TGCGCCAGCAGCCCCGGGATTTCGGGTACTGAAGCTTTCTTT
NA	TRBJ2-7	once	TRBV10-2	CASGSGYEQYF	TGCGCCAGCGGCTCGGGCTACGAGCAGTACTTC
NA	TRBJ1-1	NA	TRBV6-1	CASSDRGHGNAEAFF	TGTGCCAGCAGTGATCGGGGGCACGGGAACGCTGAAGCTTTCTTT
NA	TRBJ1-1	NA	TRBV14	CASTGGGLMNTEAFF	TGTGCCAGCACCGGGGGGGGACTCATGAACACTGAAGCTTTCTTT
NA	TRBJ2-1	NA	TRBV19	CASSISGVYGNEQFF	TGTGCCAGTAGTATATCGGGCGTATACGGCAATGAGCAGTTCTTC
TRBD2	TRBJ2-3	few	TRBV5-1	CASSITSGRGTDTQYF	TGCGCCAGCAGCATTACTAGCGGGAGGGGCACAGATACGCAGTATTTT
TRBD1	TRBJ1-4	NA	TRBV11-2	CASSLGQLWGEKLFF	TGTGCCAGCAGCTTGGGACAGCTCTGGGGCGAAAAACTGTTTTTT
NA	TRBJ2-7	NA	TRBV6-6	CASRGRSGGSYEQYF	TGTGCCAGCAGGGGGAGGAGTGGCGGATCCTACGAGCAGTACTTC
TRBD2	TRBJ2-1	NA	TRBV30	CAWSEGTRYNEQFF	TGTGCCTGGAGTGAAGGGACTAGGTACAATGAGCAGTTCTTC
TRBD2	TRBJ2-1	NA	TRBV10-3	CAISESSVIGEGNEQFF	TGTGCCATCAGTGAGTCTTCGGTAATCGGGGAGGGCAATGAGCAGTTCTTC
NA	TRBJ1-5	NA	TRBV28	CASSPPQVPLHF	TGTGCCAGCAGTCCCCCCCAGGTACCCTTACATTTT
NA	TRBJ1-4	once	TRBV7-7	CASSLMKLERSEKLFF	TGTGCTAGCAGCCTCATGAAGCTAGAACGGAGCGAAAAACTGTTTTTT
NA	TRBJ1-4	NA	TRBV30	CAWAVAAKNEKLFF	TGTGCCTGGGCGGTGGCCGCAAAAAATGAAAAACTGTTTTTT
NA	TRBJ2-3	NA	TRBV7-6	CASSLGSGSPATDTQYF	TGTGCCAGCAGCTTAGGGTCTGGATCGCCGGCCACAGATACGCAGTATTTT
TRBD2	TRBJ2-5	NA	TRBV7-2	CASSPQGGAETQYF	TGTGCCAGCAGCCCTCAGGGAGGGGCAGAGACCCAGTACTTC
NA	TRBJ2-5	NA	TRBV27	CASSLMAVGYQETQYF	TGTGCCAGCAGTTTAATGGCGGTTGGATACCAAGAGACCCAGTACTTC
TRBD1	TRBJ2-1	once	TRBV5-1	CASSSAPGQGFVGDEQFF	TGCGCCAGCAGCTCGGCGCCGGGACAGGGTTTCGTTGGCGATGAGCAGTTCTTC
NA	TRBJ1-1	NA	TRBV10-3	CAISPTGNTEAFF	TGTGCCATCAGTCCGACAGGGAACACTGAAGCTTTCTTT
NA	TRBJ1-2	NA	TRBV11-2	CASSPKGVNYGYTF	TGTGCCAGCAGCCCGAAAGGGGTAAACTATGGCTACACCTTC
TRBD1	TRBJ2-6	NA	TRBV19	CASSSGQGVIGANVLTF	TGTGCCAGTAGTTCAGGACAGGGAGTGATAGGGGCCAACGTCCTGACTTTC
NA	TRBJ2-2	NA	TRBV9	CASRRGGATNTGELFF	TGTGCCAGCAGAAGAGGAGGGGCTACCAACACCGGGGAGCTGTTTTTT
NA	TRBJ1-2	NA	TRBV10-3	CAISVSGPNYGYTF	TGTGCCATCAGTGTGTCAGGACCTAACTATGGCTACACCTTC